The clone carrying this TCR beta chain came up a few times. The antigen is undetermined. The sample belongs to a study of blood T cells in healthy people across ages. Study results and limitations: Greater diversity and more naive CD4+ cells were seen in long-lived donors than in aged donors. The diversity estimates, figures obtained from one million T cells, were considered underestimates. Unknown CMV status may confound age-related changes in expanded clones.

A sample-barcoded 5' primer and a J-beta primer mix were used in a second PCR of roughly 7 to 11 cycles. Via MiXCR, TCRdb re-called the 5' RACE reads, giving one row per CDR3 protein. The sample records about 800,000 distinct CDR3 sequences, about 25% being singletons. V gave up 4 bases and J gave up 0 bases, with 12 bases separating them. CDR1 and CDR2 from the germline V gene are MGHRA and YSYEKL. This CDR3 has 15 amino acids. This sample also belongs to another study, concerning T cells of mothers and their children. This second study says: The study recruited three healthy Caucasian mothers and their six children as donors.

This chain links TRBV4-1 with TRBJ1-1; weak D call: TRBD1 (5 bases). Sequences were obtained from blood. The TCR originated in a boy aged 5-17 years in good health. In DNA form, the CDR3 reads TGCGCCAGCAGCCCGAGAGGGGAAATGAACACTGAAGCTTTCTTT. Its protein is CASSPRGEMNTEAFF.